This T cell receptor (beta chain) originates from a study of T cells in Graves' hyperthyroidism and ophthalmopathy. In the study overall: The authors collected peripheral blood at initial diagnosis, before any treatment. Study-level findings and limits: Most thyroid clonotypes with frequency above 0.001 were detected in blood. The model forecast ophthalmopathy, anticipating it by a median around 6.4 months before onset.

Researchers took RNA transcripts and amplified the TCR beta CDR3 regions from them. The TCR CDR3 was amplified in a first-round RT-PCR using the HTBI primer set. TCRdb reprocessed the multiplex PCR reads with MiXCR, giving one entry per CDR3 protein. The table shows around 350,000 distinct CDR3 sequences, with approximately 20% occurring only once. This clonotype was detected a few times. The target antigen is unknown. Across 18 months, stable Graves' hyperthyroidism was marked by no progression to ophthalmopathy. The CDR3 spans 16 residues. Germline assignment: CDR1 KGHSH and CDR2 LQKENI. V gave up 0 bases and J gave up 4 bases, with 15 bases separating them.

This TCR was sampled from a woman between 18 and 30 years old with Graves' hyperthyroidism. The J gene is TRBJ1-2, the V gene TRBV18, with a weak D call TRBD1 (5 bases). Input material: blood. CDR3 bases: TGTGCCAGCTCACCACCGCGCCAAGGGGACCCCTATGGCTACACCTTC. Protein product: CASSPPRQGDPYGYTF.